This entry lists 7 T cell receptor beta chains sequenced from one sample in a study of T cell responses to AZD1222 COVID-19 vaccine. Assay: immunoSEQ multiplex PCR; the TCRdb copy retains only in-frame clones and omits some. Of about 120,000 clones listed, 92% are singletons. This specimen consisted of peripheral blood, obtained on day 0 of AZD1222 vaccination. The receptors here all came from an adult in good health.

This sequence joins TRBV9 and TRBJ1-1; TRBD1 matches 9 bases. The CDR3 is 17 residues long. Germline CDR1 reads SGDLS; CDR2 reads YYNGEE. V dropped 6 bases and J dropped 3; count of bases not matched to a gene: 15. In nucleotides, the CDR3 is TGTGCCAGCAACGCCGGGACAGGGAATCTGAGAGACACTGAAGCTTTCTTT. It is translated as CASNAGTGNLRDTEAFF.

This clone is a singleton in its sample. The chain links TRBV19 to TRBJ1-6, with D possibly matching TRBD1 (5 bases). Looked up from germline, CDR1 is LNHDA and CDR2 is SQIVND (reference sequence). This CDR3 spans 15 amino acids. Trimming removed 11 bases at V and 6 bases at J, with 20 bases between. CDR3 region: CASWARIRGNSPLHF. The CDR3, as DNA: TGTGCCTCATGGGCTAGGATAAGGGGTAATTCACCCCTCCACTTT.

This clone is a singleton in its sample. J is TRBJ2-7 and V is TRBV5-1; D unresolved. The CDR3 spans 14 residues. Germline V CDR1 and CDR2: SGHRS, YFSETQ. V lost 2 bases to trimming and J lost 4 bases, with 13 bases between them. CDR3 sequence: CASSFRAETYEQYF. CDR3 in DNA: TGCGCCAGCAGCTTTCGAGCAGAGACTTACGAGCAGTACTTC.

The chain has TRBV6-6 and TRBJ1-2; 8 bases are a match to TRBD1. Germline assignment: CDR1 MNHNY and CDR2 SVGAGI (reference sequence). This CDR3 is built from 15 residues. V shed 2 bases and J 3 bases; nucleotides not matched to a gene: 5. The CDR3 DNA sequence: TGTGCCAGCAGTTACACGACAGGGGATTACTATGGCTACACCTTC. This codes for CASSYTTGDYYGYTF.

The gene calls are TRBV4-1 and TRBJ2-2, with unresolved D. The CDR3 loop spans 12 amino acids. Germline values: CDR1 MGHRA, CDR2 YSYEKL. With 8 bases removed from V and 5 bases from J, the gap between germline ends came to 9 bases. CDR3 in amino acids: CASGRGTGELFF. The CDR3 DNA is TGCGCCAGCGGACGAGGAACCGGGGAGCTGTTTTTT.

The chain employs TRBV2 and TRBJ2-7; 9 bases fit TRBD2. V was clipped by 2 bases and J by 3 bases; unmatched bases: 5. Germline V gives CDR1 SNHLY, CDR2 FYNNEI. The CDR3 is 15 amino acids. The CDR3 region has the DNA TGTGCCAGCAGTGAAATCGGCGGGGGGGTCTACGAGCAGTACTTC. Amino acid sequence: CASSEIGGGVYEQYF.

The genes are TRBV14 and TRBJ2-3; 9 positions match TRBD1. The CDR3 runs 15 residues. The V segment lost 5 bases and the J segment 2 bases; nucleotides outside the gene matches: 5. Germline CDR1 and CDR2: SGHDN and FVKESK. In nucleotides, the CDR3 is TGTGCCAGCAGCGGGGACAGGGCCCTCACAGATACGCAGTATTTT. Translating it yields CASSGDRALTDTQYF.